This T cell receptor (beta chain) was observed in a study of breast tumors, draining lymph nodes, adjacent tissues. Germline CDR1 is SNHLY and CDR2 is FYNNEI. Trimming pared 4 bases from V and 5 bases from J, leaving 15 bases between. The CDR3 totals 15 residues. TCRdb passed the multiplex PCR reads through MiXCR, listing each CDR3 protein once. The repertoire includes about 130,000 distinct CDR3 sequences, 20% to 25% of them detected once, and 2.2% sits in the top ten. Study-level points and caveats: Tumor repertoires ranked between lymph nodes and nontumor tissue in diversity, with V and J gene preferences. Findings are consistent with lymph node origin and intratumoral expansion of most tumor T cells.

Ten or more counts support this clonotype. Antigen specificity is unknown. The lymph nodes were axillary draining lymph nodes from breast cancer patients. Sequencing was carried out using axillary lymph node tissue. This chain links TRBV2 with TRBJ2-1; a weak D match, TRBD1 (6 bases). This receptor was taken from a female donor with breast cancer. Some clones in this sample may be carry-over from other donors' samples. The CDR3 sequence: CASSGETGFNNEQFF. CDR3 DNA: TGTGCCAGCAGTGGCGAAACAGGGTTCAACAATGAGCAGTTCTTC.